Following are 23 T cell receptor beta chains from one sample sequenced in a study of blood T cell repertoires in COVID-19. Clones were read by immunoSEQ multiplex PCR, and TCRdb kept only the in-frame ones, dropping some. Of 200,000 to 300,000 clones listed, 82% were seen once; the top ten hold about 4.4%. The material sequenced was peripheral blood. The receptor source for this set is a woman between 65 and 79 years old with acute or convalescent COVID-19.

V and J are TRBV6-5 and TRBJ1-2; D is possibly TRBD1 (5 bases). V lost 6 bases, J lost 2 bases, and 10 bases lay in between. CDR1 and CDR2 (germline): MNHEY, SVGAGI. The CDR3 length is 13 residues. In DNA form, the CDR3 reads TGTGCCAGCAGGTACGACAGAAACTATGGCTACACCTTC. This gives the protein CASRYDRNYGYTF.

The chain carries TRBV9 and TRBJ2-2; 9 bases fit TRBD1. The length of the CDR3 is 16 residues. The germline CDR1 and CDR2 sequences are SGDLS and YYNGEE. V shed 4 bases and J 0 bases; nucleotides not matched to a gene: 4. CDR3 coding DNA: TGTGCCAGCAGCCTTCGGACAGGGGCGAACACCGGGGAGCTGTTTTTT. Protein product: CASSLRTGANTGELFF.

CDR3 amino acids: CASSAVTSGGQETQYF. CDR3 in DNA: TGTGCCAGCAGTGCCGTGACTAGCGGGGGCCAAGAGACCCAGTACTTC. V usage is TRBV6-1 and J usage is TRBJ2-5, with 12 bases identical to TRBD2. The CDR3 is 16 amino acids. The V gene's germline CDR1 is MNHNS and CDR2 SASEGT. Trimming cost V 4 bases and J 1 base; bases outside gene matches: 4.

This clone was detected a few times. The CDR3 reads CASSVGGSNTGELFF. The DNA of the CDR3 is TGTGCCAGCAGCGTAGGCGGGTCGAACACCGGGGAGCTGTTTTTT. The chain employs TRBV9 and TRBJ2-2, with D possibly TRBD2 on 5 matching bases. Looked up from germline, CDR1 is SGDLS and CDR2 is YYNGEE. The CDR3 totals 15 residues. Trimming shortened V by 0 bases and J by 0 bases, and 6 bases separated the two germline ends.

This clone was picked up one time. V and J are TRBV7-9 and TRBJ2-3, with 8 bases fitting TRBD1. The CDR3 contains 13 residues. The J segment lost 11 bases and the V segment lost 0 bases, leaving 4 bases of the junction unmatched. In germline, CDR1 is SEHNR, CDR2 FQNEAQ (reference sequence). CDR3 sequence (DNA): TGTGCCAGCAGCTTAGCAGGGACAGGTGTGCAGTATTTT. Translated: CASSLAGTGVQYF.

The chain uses TRBV16 and TRBJ1-2; D perhaps matches TRBD1 (5 bases). The V end lost 0 bases, the J end lost 0 bases, and 8 bases lay between the germline ends. Germline loops: CDR1 KGHSY, CDR2 FQNENV. The CDR3 totals 15 residues. CDR3 coding DNA: TGTGCCAGCAGCCAATCGTCCAGGGCTAACTATGGCTACACCTTC. Translating gives CASSQSSRANYGYTF.

The V call is TRBV27, the J call TRBJ2-1; 7 bases match TRBD2. CDR3 length equals 16 residues. V shed 3 bases and J 4 bases; nucleotides not matched to a gene: 9. CDR1 is MNHEY and CDR2 is SMNVEV in the germline V gene (reference sequence). CDR3 sequence (DNA): TGTGCCAGCAGTTTGTCCGGCCTAGCGGAATACAATGAGCAGTTCTTC. This gives the protein CASSLSGLAEYNEQFF.

This clone was seen a single time. The chain employs TRBV28 and TRBJ1-1; 7 positions agree with TRBD1. The junction had 16 bases not matched to a gene; V was cut back by 4 bases and J by 11 bases. CDR1 is MDHEN and CDR2 is SYDVKM in the germline V gene. This CDR3 is built from 15 residues. CDR3 protein: CASSSQEGAQSKAFF. CDR3 DNA sequence: TGTGCCAGCAGTTCTCAGGAGGGGGCCCAGTCTAAGGCTTTCTTT.

The rearrangement uses TRBV4-2 and TRBJ1-3; tentatively, D is TRBD1 (6 bases). The ends were cut back, 0 bases at V and 1 base at J, with 13 bases in the middle. Germline assignment: CDR1 LGHNA and CDR2 YNFKEQ. The CDR3 contains 17 residues. The CDR3 loop reads CASSQDRTQGSGNTIYF. DNA for the CDR3: TGTGCCAGCAGCCAAGACCGGACACAGGGATCTGGAAACACCATATATTTT.

A single count supports this clone. The chain joins TRBV5-4 to TRBJ2-3, with D possibly being TRBD1 (7 bases). Trimming removed 4 bases at V and 0 bases at J, with 18 bases between. The CDR3 length is 17 residues. The germline V gene encodes CDR1 SGHNT and CDR2 YYREEE (reference sequence). The CDR3 here is CASSPMAGGTSTDTQYF. The CDR3 region has the DNA TGTGCCAGCAGCCCGATGGCAGGGGGGACTAGCACAGATACGCAGTATTTT.

The rearrangement uses TRBV18 and TRBJ1-1; TRBD1 is a possible D gene (5 bases). Trimming cost V 6 bases and J 5 bases, with 13 bases left between them. This CDR3 has 13 residues. Germline CDR1 KGHSH, CDR2 LQKENI. The CDR3, as DNA: TGTGCCAGCTCGGGGGGGAGAGGAACTGAAGCTTTCTTT. Translating gives CASSGGRGTEAFF.

This clone appeared a few times. The chain links TRBV19 to TRBJ1-2; 7 nucleotides match TRBD1. The CDR3 extends over 15 amino acids. Germline CDR1 is LNHDA and CDR2 is SQIVND (reference sequence). The V gene end was trimmed by 2 bases and the J gene end by 8 bases; junction bases not matched to a gene: 11. In DNA, the CDR3 is TGTGCCAGTAGTATAATAGGAGGGGGCTCCGCCGGCTACACCTTC. Protein sequence: CASSIIGGGSAGYTF.

V and J are TRBV29-1 and TRBJ1-1, with TRBD1 as a possible D gene (6 bases). Germline CDR1 reads SQVTM; CDR2 reads ANQGSEA. CDR3 size: 13 residues. V lost 5 bases and J lost 3, with 13 bases in between. The CDR3 DNA reads TGCAGCGTTACCCGGGGGGGCGACACTGAAGCTTTCTTT. It is translated as CSVTRGGDTEAFF.

This clone has just one count. This rearrangement joins TRBV12-3 or TRBV12-4 to TRBJ1-3, with a tentative D call TRBD1 (6 bases). The CDR3 extends over 13 amino acids. The V and J ends lost 5 bases and 4 bases respectively, with 9 bases between them. The CDR3 region has the DNA TGTGCCAGCAGTGAAACAGGGGGAAACACCATATATTTT. It encodes CASSETGGNTIYF.

The chain recombines TRBV19 with TRBJ1-3, with D tentatively TRBD1 (6 bases). The CDR3 is 14 residues long. Germline CDR1 is LNHDA and CDR2 is SQIVND (reference sequence). Trimming stripped 8 bases from V and 0 bases from J, with 11 bases between. CDR3 DNA sequence: TGTGCCAGTCGGACAGATCACTCTGGAAACACCATATATTTT. It codes for CASRTDHSGNTIYF. The variable domain in full, completed from reference TRBV19 and TRBJ1-3, reads DGGITQSPKYLFRKEGQNVTLSCEQNLNHDAMYWYRQDPGQGLRLIYYSQIVNDFQKGDIAEGYSVSREKKESFPLTVTSAQKNPTAFYLCASRTDHSGNTIYFGEGSWLTVV.

The chain is built from TRBV9 and TRBJ1-3; 8 bases match TRBD1. This CDR3 contains 15 residues. Germline CDR1 is SGDLS and CDR2 is YYNGEE. V dropped 3 bases and J dropped 2; count of bases not matched to a gene: 4. Here the CDR3 reads CASSATQGAGNTIYF. The CDR3 DNA follows: TGTGCCAGCAGCGCCACACAGGGGGCTGGAAACACCATATATTTT.

The chain joins TRBV5-1 to TRBJ1-1; maybe TRBD1 (6 bases). The germline CDR1 and CDR2 sequences are SGHRS and YFSETQ. V gave up 0 bases and J gave up 5 bases, with 14 bases separating them. This CDR3 is built from 15 residues. The CDR3 is CASSLAEGGMTEAFF. CDR3 coding DNA: TGCGCCAGCAGCTTGGCCGAGGGGGGGATGACTGAAGCTTTCTTT.

The chain recombines TRBV7-2 with TRBJ1-1; D is ambiguous. CDR1 is SGHTA, CDR2 FQGNSA, per germline. Trimming left V 0 bases short and J 1 base short, with 18 bases between. CDR3 length: 18 amino acids. CDR3 in amino acids: CASSLAVWALTRNTEAFF. CDR3 DNA: TGTGCCAGCAGCTTAGCGGTGTGGGCCCTTACTCGGAACACTGAAGCTTTCTTT.

J is TRBJ1-1 and V is TRBV16; 7 nucleotides line up with TRBD1. Germline V gives CDR1 KGHSY, CDR2 FQNENV. The length of the CDR3 is 13 residues. V lost 6 bases to trimming and J lost 2 bases; unmatched junction nucleotides: 3. The CDR3 bases are TGTGCCAGCAGACCAGGGGGTAACACTGAAGCTTTCTTT. Its translation: CASRPGGNTEAFF.

The V call is TRBV30, the J call TRBJ1-3; D possibly corresponds to TRBD1 (6 bases). The CDR3 contains 15 residues. V lost 0 bases to trimming and J lost 2 bases, with 11 bases between them. The germline V gene encodes CDR1 GTSNPN and CDR2 SVGIG (reference sequence). The CDR3 sequence is CAWSVGGFTGNTIYF. CDR3 DNA sequence: TGTGCCTGGAGTGTAGGGGGATTTACTGGAAACACCATATATTTT.

The rearrangement uses TRBV10-3 and TRBJ1-4; 8 bases are a match to TRBD1. The V gene end was trimmed by 10 bases and the J gene end by 2 bases; junction bases not matched to a gene: 6. The CDR3 has 14 residues. Germline V gene sequence: CDR1 ENHRY, CDR2 SYGVKD. The DNA of the CDR3 is TGTGCCACAACGCAGGGGGCGACTAATGAAAAACTGTTTTTT. Amino acids: CATTQGATNEKLFF.

This chain links TRBV5-4 with TRBJ2-3, with a weak D call TRBD2 (5 bases). Trimming pared 0 bases from V and 3 bases from J, leaving 11 bases between. CDR1 is SGHNT, CDR2 YYREEE, per germline (reference sequence). The length of the CDR3 is 15 residues. CDR3 region: CASSLVDRRTDTQYF. CDR3 coding DNA: TGTGCCAGCAGCTTGGTTGACCGGAGGACAGATACGCAGTATTTT.

The V and J genes are TRBV4-3 and TRBJ2-1, with D uncertain. The CDR3 loop spans 16 amino acids. V gave up 3 bases and J gave up 2 bases, with 14 bases separating them. The germline V gene has CDR1 LGHNA and CDR2 YSLEER. This CDR3 reads CASSQATSNPYNEQFF. The CDR3, as DNA: TGCGCCAGCAGCCAGGCAACAAGTAACCCCTACAATGAGCAGTTCTTC.